This T cell receptor (beta chain) was sequenced during a study of regulatory T cells in long-lasting Graves disease. Study-wide findings and caveats: The study found TRBV28, TRBJ1-2 and TRBJ2-5 favored in persistent disease. Shared public clonotypes totalled roughly 2,500 in persistent patients, compared with over 800 in new patients.

The CDR3 extends over 16 amino acids. Germline CDR1 DFQATT, CDR2 SNEGSKA (reference sequence). V lost 6 bases to trimming and J lost 4 bases; unmatched junction nucleotides: 16. The time point here: persistent/refractory GD, antithyroid drugs over 5 years with positive TRAb. TCR sequences were obtained from RNA taken from PBMCs. Graves' disease diagnosis used American Thyroid Association guidelines. To note about this clonotype: Its antigen remains unidentified.

The authors built TCR beta libraries using iRepertoire HTBI primers and Arm-PCR of CDR3 regions. TCRdb re-called the multiplex PCR reads with MiXCR, one entry per CDR3 protein. Among about 400,000 distinct CDR3 sequences listed, 20% were seen once. The chain recombines TRBV20-1 with TRBJ2-5; 8 bases are a match to TRBD1. The material sequenced was peripheral blood mononuclear cells (PBMCs), taken when the disease was refractory, from a patient treated with antithyroid drugs. This receptor was obtained from a female donor with Graves disease. The CDR3 bases are TGCAGTGCCGAGCAAAAAACAGGGGGGCCCCGAGAGACCCAGTACTTC. As protein: CSAEQKTGGPRETQYF.